This entry concerns a single TCR beta chain. The specificity of this receptor is unknown. Within one base of it there is no much larger clone, and no base qualities were kept. These data originate in a study of cytomegalovirus exposure and HLA in healthy donors (dated by TCRdb to the late 2010s). Notes on the research overall: An earlier analysis of 550 to 700 of the donors reported 250 to 300 Gb of sequence data and 117 million unique TCR beta sequences from 150 million to 200 million T cells. All discovery cohort repertoires had been generated using a single sequencing platform. Donor age, sex, ethnicity and CMV serostatus were compiled alongside the repertoire data. An earlier analysis of approximately 580 of the donors used high-throughput TCR beta sequencing to judge whether each TCR beta V gene segment behaved as functional or pseudogenic. An early release covering just under 650 HLA-typed donors comprised about 290 gigabases of sequencing data and tens of millions of unique TCR sequences. Four to six DR-DQ haplotypes were handled as single units for association and clustering, since linkage in the cohort was strong. Across about 370 genotyped donors of the cohort, an average of roughly 230,000 unique TCR beta nucleotide sequences per donor were sequenced, and roughly 18% of those sequences were non-productive. Typing coverage differed by locus: A, B, C, DRB1 and DQB1 were typed in about 629-640 donors, DQA1 in approximately 520, DPA1 in 600 to 610, and DPB1 in roughly 470. To predict cytomegalovirus infection status, the study combined high-throughput TCR immunosequencing, statistical association of individual TCRs with disease status, and machine learning. HLA typing covered class I and class II loci at four-digit resolution. The study profiled the T cell repertoires of hundreds of subjects by immunosequencing and related them to cytomegalovirus serostatus. The genetic ancestry cluster associated with self-reported Caucasian donors included around 76% of the 350 to 500 genotyped donors. The study aimed to test whether cataloging public T cell receptors could reveal signatures of past pathogen exposure. The later analysis used no new phenotypic data to find candidate immune exposures, relying instead on TCR beta sequences and their occurrence across donors. Genome-wide SNP genotypes for about 55% of the 666 donors were used in a later genetic analysis, which treated that subset as a discovery cohort. Along with the approximately 650-subject first cohort, a separate validation cohort of approximately 110 different subjects was used. A later analysis re-examined previously published TCR beta repertoires from roughly 650 donors and added high-resolution HLA genotyping to investigate patterns of TCR occurrence.

The paper's findings and limits, for the study overall: Some IMGT-functional V segments, including TRBV6-2 and TRBV6-3, could not be told apart with the 87-base-pair reads, so those segments were excluded. The sequencing pipeline was judged likely to have produced a cluster of highly shared sequence variants as a technical artifact. The only immune exposure information available for the cohort was CMV serostatus. In this cohort, only TCR beta chains were sequenced, and detectable features were limited by the absence of alpha or paired-chain data. Because some donors lacked HLA typing at each locus, the association tests relied only on the typed subset. Linkage disequilibrium might explain the correlated functional status among segregating V segments, but an unknown experimental factor could not be excluded. A further reported finding was that TCR beta sequences accurately predicted the HLA-A and HLA-B alleles for most subjects in the first cohort. At a false discovery rate of 0.05, a later analysis linked fewer than 20,000 TCR beta sequences to specific HLA alleles. While some public TCRs were present in many individuals, most TCR sequences turned up only very rarely across donors. In vitro tests confirmed that three of the cytomegalovirus-associated TCR beta chains recognize cytomegalovirus antigens. Compared with equally common non-associated chains, HLA-associated TCR beta chains in a later analysis were more clonally expanded and had lower generation probabilities. Roughly uniform sequencing depth across donors was assumed in presence/absence analyses, although this assumption may not hold. The classifier was reported to diagnose cytomegalovirus status with high specificity and sensitivity in both the original cohort and the validation cohort. Several of the top co-occurrence clusters appeared to be linked to parvovirus B19, influenza, CMV and Epstein-Barr virus, according to a later analysis. V-gene and J-gene trimming of TCR beta chains was associated with a missense DCLRE1C variant in a later genetic analysis, and the association was replicated in an independent cohort. The earlier analysis of about 600 of the donors excluded seventeen rarely observed V segments, including chromosome 9 orphons, because counts were too low. When HLA alleles, especially DR and DQ, strongly co-occurred, attributing TCR associations to individual alleles was difficult. The study listed 150 to 200 TCR beta chains as associated with cytomegalovirus. Broadly in line with IMGT annotations, most TCR beta V segments showed up in productive rearrangements about 87% or about 30% of the time in an earlier analysis of 450 to 600 of the donors. A later analysis found that most CMV-associated TCR beta chains appeared HLA-restricted, with HLA associations seemingly driven largely by CMV exposure. Compared with the approximately 700-donor mean, donors in an Asian-associated ancestry cluster had fewer N-insertions in productive TCRs, according to a later genetic analysis. A later analysis found that TCR association rates varied across HLA loci, with DRB1 alleles showing the most associated TCRs and HLA-C alleles the fewest. The authors suggested that the approach could potentially be generalized to other disease states and immunological phenotypes.

The cohort consisted of 600 or so healthy bone marrow donors. All cohort members were sampled while nominally healthy, although unrecorded immune exposures were likely present. The donor tested CMV seronegative, placing the donor among the approximately 360 seronegative members of the cohort. A peripheral blood sample was collected from each donor, and TCR beta sequencing was performed on peripheral blood mononuclear cells. The Qiagen DNeasy Blood Extraction Kit was used to extract genomic DNA from the blood cell samples. From the cysteine through the phenylalanine, the CDR3 covers 11 amino acids. CDR3 DNA is the only sequence kept; it has 33 bases, read in frame from the first base. The V end loses 7 bases and the J end loses 5 bases, and a stretch of 12 bases separates them. The germline V gene supplies CDR1 SQVTM and CDR2 ANQGSEA. Library method: the immunoSEQ multiplex PCR assay. For the multiplex PCR, a mixture combining 60 forward primers for TCR Vbeta segments and 13 reverse primers for TCR Jbeta segments was used. The CDR3 region of rearranged TCR beta genes was amplified from genomic DNA by a multiplex PCR assay. On the Illumina HiSeq System, the amplified TCR beta libraries were sequenced as 87-base-pair reads. The source study handled its data this way. Across the 670 or so repertoires, a later analysis counted approximately 75 million unique TCR beta chains, some 11 million of which were shared by at least two donors. Raw reads were error-corrected and collapsed into unique sequences with a nearest-neighbor algorithm that merged closely related sequences to remove PCR and sequencing errors. V, D and J gene segments were assigned by aligning CDR3 sequences to IMGT reference sequences. Each retained sequence needed at least a six-nucleotide match to both a V gene segment and a J gene segment. Rearrangements were classified as productive when the CDR3 lacked stop codons and remained in frame with V and J, and all other rearrangements were classified as non-productive. CDR3 was defined by IMGT convention, running from the second conserved V-encoded cysteine to the conserved J-encoded phenylalanine. The earlier analysis of 500 to 600 of the donors excluded sequences that lacked an unambiguous match to a single V gene segment. An earlier analysis of some 610 of the donors called V segments functional above 56.7% productive rearrangements and segregating when the between-donor standard deviation exceeded 5%. To diagnose cytomegalovirus status from the catalog of TCR beta chain sequences, a statistical classification framework was built. In a later analysis, V and J genes were assigned by comparing TCR nucleotide sequences against IMGT/GENE-DB human TR gene sequences. Using the TCRdist pipeline, a later analysis assigned CDR3 sequences along with most-parsimonious VDJ recombination scenarios. In a later analysis, every TCR beta chain was defined by the combination of its CDR3 amino acid sequence and its V-gene family, and reads without a unique V-gene family were dropped. A later analysis removed several hundred highly shared, low-generation-probability nucleotide sequences to deal with suspected cross-contamination and a sequencing artifact. In a later analysis, a clonal expansion index was calculated for each public chain from normalized within-repertoire ranks of inferred template counts. A later analysis computed generation probabilities with a VDJ recombination model fitted to out-of-frame rearrangements, and checked the results against IGoR. Hypergeometric tests were used in a later analysis to score TCR-TCR, TCR-HLA and TCR-CMV co-occurrence, with a repertoire-size bias correction applied to the TCR pairs. False discovery rates were estimated in a later analysis by permuting HLA or CMV assignments 20 times. In a later analysis, co-occurring TCRs were grouped with DBSCAN, and TCRdist sequence similarity was added when clustering was performed within HLA-allele-positive subsets. Repertoires with fewer than 30,000 or more than 120,000 public chains were left out of co-occurrence clustering, as were about five repertoires with anomalous nucleotide sharing. The clones in this table, taken by TCRdb from immuneACCESS, are in-frame only. Not every clone is retained; where verified, under half of the shortfall comes from an unresolved V gene, and the cause of the rest is unknown. V and J calls and clone size are those listed in that table; D and trimming were worked out from the DNA. This sample is represented by around 150,000 clones; around 79% of them were singletons. Roughly 0.68% of the sample is in the top ten clones.

Material: PBMCs. The V and J genes are TRBV29-1 and TRBJ2-7, and perhaps TRBD2 as D gene, on 5 matching bases. This clonotype was sampled from a male donor in good health and CMV-seronegative. The base sequence is TGCAGCGCCGCTCGGGGTAACGAGCAGTACTTC. This codes for CSAARGNEQYF.